What follows describes a single T cell receptor (delta chain). Its antigen is as yet unknown. Other DNA sequences in the same sample also yield this CDR3. After alphabeta T cell depletion, CD3+ Vdelta1+ Vdelta2- thymocytes were sorted. Vdelta1+ thymocyte sorts reached between roughly 98% and 99.6% purity. RNA was extracted from the cells and then reverse transcribed. The CDR3 regions were amplified by multiplex PCR from V-gene primers to a constant-region primer. TCRdb re-called the multiplex PCR reads via CATT. The sample records around 24,000 delta-chain clones, about 29% being singletons. The ends were cut back, 0 bases at V and 0 bases at J, with 14 bases in the middle. Per germline, CDR1 TSWWSYY and CDR2 QGS. The CDR3 runs to 17 residues. This sample is drawn from a study of Vδ1+ human thymocytes. Overall study findings and caveats: Roughly 22% of thymic delta-chain sequences were Vdelta2, with few Vdelta3, unlike blood Vdelta1+ controls. Thymic TRG and TRD repertoires appeared highly polyclonal. Bulk repertoire data may be misinterpreted because of unexpected Vdelta2 sequences.

This receptor was obtained from a boy in the first two years of life who had congenital heart surgery. Sequenced sample: Vdelta1+ gamma-delta thymocytes from the thymus. Subset meaning: FACS-sorted CD3+ TCRalphabeta- TCRVdelta1+ TCRVdelta2- thymocytes. V gene TRDV1 combines with J gene TRDJ1, with unresolved D. The CDR3 here is CALGELLNKVNTDKLIF. DNA of the CDR3: TGTGCTCTTGGGGAACTCCTGAATAAGGTGAACACCGATAAACTCATCTTT.